The present T cell receptor beta chain was sequenced within a study of human thymus T cells. Broader study findings: Repertoires sampled from thymus and blood appeared biased in V and J gene usage. Overlap was high between thymic repertoires from unrelated individuals, as reported in related research.

In regard to this clone: Its antigen is unidentified.

The ends lost 2 bases at V and 4 bases at J; junction bases unmatched: 12. Germline CDR1 GTSNPN, CDR2 SVGIG (reference sequence). This CDR3 region has 18 residues. This table comes from immunoSEQ multiplex PCR, and its TCRdb copy is limited to in-frame clones, with some not included. Among 78,000 or so clones listed, roughly 96% were seen once. It was from resections taken during corrective heart surgery that the thymus tissue came. Immunologically healthy infants in Finland undergoing congenital heart defect surgery were the donors. The sequence derives from a boy less than two years old with a congenital heart defect but otherwise immunologically healthy. Specimen: thymus tissue. The chain couples TRBV30 to TRBJ1-6, with 9 bases aligning to TRBD1. CDR3 amino acids: CAWSKGLGQGFYNSPLHF. The CDR3 nucleotides are TGTGCCTGGAGTAAGGGTCTGGGACAGGGTTTTTATAATTCACCCCTCCACTTT.